These T cell receptor beta chains were read from a single sample in a study of cytomegalovirus exposure and HLA in healthy donors. Data came from immunoSEQ multiplex PCR; TCRdb stores just in-frame clones and leaves some out. Of 150,000 to 180,000 clones detected, 80% appear once; the ten largest clones hold 5.5% to 6.5%. Sequencing used PBMCs. All receptors come from a woman aged 40-49 years in good health and CMV-seropositive. Each CDR3 is given with its conserved first and last residue. A D gene is named only where the DNA matches it firmly. Where a row states a size, it is once, few, many or the class of an expanded clone; other rows omit it.

TRBJ1-2,.,.,TRBV15,CATRGATLYYGYTF,TGTGCCACCAGGGGGGCGACACTTTACTATGGCTACACCTTC
TRBJ2-1,.,TRBD2,TRBV9,CASSVATSGRAFAYEQFF,TGTGCCAGCAGCGTAGCGACTAGCGGGAGGGCCTTCGCCTATGAGCAGTTCTTC
TRBJ1-1,.,TRBD1,TRBV5-6,CASSNRGNRMNTEAFF,TGTGCCAGCAGCAACAGGGGCAATCGGATGAACACTGAAGCTTTCTTT
TRBJ2-3,.,.,TRBV14,CASSPFTGRSTDTQYF,TGTGCCAGCAGCCCCTTTACAGGGCGCAGCACAGATACGCAGTATTTT
TRBJ2-1,.,TRBD1,TRBV12-5,CASALRQGSNNEQFF,TGTGCTAGTGCCCTCCGACAGGGGTCCAACAATGAGCAGTTCTTC
TRBJ2-7,.,.,TRBV27,CASSAKGNYEQYF,TGTGCCAGCAGCGCAAAGGGGAACTACGAGCAGTACTTC
TRBJ2-2,.,TRBD2,TRBV4-2,CASSQAGAGGSGELFF,TGTGCCAGCAGCCAGGCCGGGGCGGGGGGGTCCGGGGAGCTGTTTTTT
TRBJ2-6,.,.,TRBV6-1,CASSDQSGANVLTF,TGTGCCAGCAGTGACCAGTCCGGGGCCAACGTCCTGACTTTC
TRBJ1-3,.,TRBD1,TRBV6-5,CASSLTRTGGNTIYF,TGTGCCAGCAGTCTTACAAGGACAGGGGGAAACACCATATATTTT
TRBJ2-7,few,TRBD2,TRBV5-5,CASSLGLAGTTAVEQYF,TGTGCCAGCAGCTTGGGACTAGCGGGAACCACTGCCGTCGAGCAGTACTTC
TRBJ2-7,.,TRBD2,TRBV2,CASSVNDLAGVGAYEQYF,TGTGCCAGCAGTGTTAACGATCTAGCGGGGGTAGGGGCCTACGAGCAGTACTTC
TRBJ2-2,.,TRBD2,TRBV6-5,CASSYEASGRSGELFF,TGTGCCAGCAGTTACGAGGCTAGCGGGAGATCCGGGGAGCTGTTTTTT
TRBJ2-7,.,TRBD1,TRBV27,CASSLRQGAREQYF,TGTGCCAGCAGTCTAAGACAGGGGGCCCGCGAGCAGTACTTC
TRBJ2-3,.,.,TRBV5-1,CASSLSASTDTQYF,TGCGCCAGCAGCTTAAGCGCTAGCACAGATACGCAGTATTTT
TRBJ2-2,.,.,TRBV4-1,CASRRLGENTGELFF,TGCGCCAGCAGACGACTAGGAGAGAACACCGGGGAGCTGTTTTTT
TRBJ2-1,.,TRBD2,TRBV19,CASRERDGGYNEQFF,TGTGCCAGTAGGGAGCGGGATGGGGGGTACAATGAGCAGTTCTTC
TRBJ2-1,few,.,TRBV7-9,CASSLARGGAYNEQFF,TGTGCCAGCAGCTTAGCGCGAGGAGGGGCCTACAATGAGCAGTTCTTC
TRBJ2-2,.,TRBD1,TRBV7-9,CASSSGQGFGELFF,TGTGCCAGCAGCTCCGGACAGGGGTTCGGGGAGCTGTTTTTT
TRBJ2-2,.,.,TRBV28,CASKRTGELFF,TGTGCCAGCAAGAGGACCGGGGAGCTGTTTTTT
TRBJ2-1,.,TRBD2,TRBV7-2,CASSLRLAGVNEQFF,TGTGCCAGCAGCTTACGGCTAGCGGGAGTTAATGAGCAGTTCTTC
TRBJ1-2,.,TRBD1,TRBV4-2,CASSQDLGTDYGYTF,TGTGCCAGCAGCCAAGATTTGGGGACAGACTATGGCTACACCTTC
TRBJ1-3,.,.,TRBV25-1,CASTNGGLAGNTIYF,TGTGCCAGCACCAACGGGGGTCTTGCTGGAAACACCATATATTTT
TRBJ1-2,.,.,TRBV11-2,CASSIDSTYGYTF,TGTGCCAGCAGCATCGACAGTACCTATGGCTACACCTTC
TRBJ2-7,.,.,TRBV19,CASRIGTHSYEQYF,TGTGCCAGTAGGATTGGGACACACTCCTACGAGCAGTACTTC
TRBJ2-7,.,.,TRBV27,CASRDLQGPRLEQYF,TGTGCCAGCAGGGATCTGCAGGGCCCGCGTTTGGAGCAGTACTTC
TRBJ1-4,once,TRBD1,TRBV13,CASSLNRGIEKLFF,TGTGCCAGCAGCTTAAACAGGGGAATTGAAAAACTGTTTTTT
TRBJ1-2,.,TRBD1,TRBV30,CAWSLQGAKAGYTF,TGTGCCTGGAGTCTGCAGGGGGCTAAGGCTGGCTACACCTTC
TRBJ1-5,.,.,TRBV28,CASRMRGGVSNQPQHF,TGTGCCAGCAGAATGAGAGGGGGGGTAAGCAATCAGCCCCAGCATTTT
TRBJ1-1,.,.,TRBV28,CASNEGANTEAFF,TGTGCCAGCAATGAGGGAGCGAACACTGAAGCTTTCTTT
TRBJ1-1,.,.,TRBV30,CAWRFFGLPMNTEAFF,TGTGCCTGGAGGTTCTTCGGTCTCCCTATGAACACTGAAGCTTTCTTT
TRBJ2-1,.,TRBD2,TRBV15,CATSRTSEDNEQFF,TGTGCCACCAGCAGGACTAGCGAGGATAATGAGCAGTTCTTC
TRBJ2-7,.,TRBD2,TRBV7-2,CASSLAYSGGQYEQYF,TGTGCCAGCAGCTTAGCGTATTCGGGAGGGCAATACGAGCAGTACTTC
TRBJ2-7,.,TRBD1,TRBV27,CASRALGQGSPYEQYF,TGTGCCAGCAGAGCCCTTGGACAGGGAAGCCCCTACGAGCAGTACTTC
TRBJ2-3,.,TRBD1,TRBV5-1,CASGQGKADTQYF,TGCGCCAGCGGACAGGGTAAGGCAGATACGCAGTATTTT
TRBJ2-7,.,TRBD1,TRBV27,CASSLSTGWVYEQYF,TGTGCCAGCAGTTTGTCGACAGGGTGGGTCTACGAGCAGTACTTC
TRBJ1-2,once,.,TRBV28,CASSPPPQMGYGYTF,TGTGCCAGCAGCCCTCCACCACAGATGGGCTATGGCTACACCTTC
TRBJ2-2,.,.,TRBV27,CASSLGGAGTGELFF,TGTGCCAGCAGTTTAGGTGGGGCGGGGACCGGGGAGCTGTTTTTT
TRBJ2-2,.,.,TRBV9,CASSVTSGSNTGELFF,TGTGCCAGCAGCGTAACCAGCGGTTCGAACACCGGGGAGCTGTTTTTT
TRBJ1-5,.,.,TRBV28,CASSSRQHSNQPQHF,TGTGCCAGCAGTTCCAGGCAGCATAGCAATCAGCCCCAGCATTTT
TRBJ2-5,.,.,TRBV4-1,CASSQGPWEGEETQYF,TGCGCCAGCAGCCAAGGGCCGTGGGAAGGGGAAGAGACCCAGTACTTC
TRBJ2-1,once,TRBD2,TRBV6-5,CASSYPAGGNNEQFF,TGTGCCAGCAGTTACCCCGCGGGAGGGAACAATGAGCAGTTCTTC
TRBJ1-2,.,.,TRBV28,CASSPAALTKNYGYTF,TGTGCCAGCAGTCCGGCGGCCCTCACGAAAAACTATGGCTACACCTTC
TRBJ2-1,.,.,TRBV6-1,CASGSKAGHEQFF,TGTGCCAGCGGGAGTAAGGCCGGCCATGAGCAGTTCTTC
TRBJ1-2,few,.,TRBV4-1,CASSPNGGHIYGYTF,TGCGCCAGCAGTCCAAACGGGGGGCACATCTATGGCTACACCTTC
TRBJ1-5,.,.,TRBV27,CASSSGGAGNQHF,TGTGCCAGCAGTTCGGGAGGAGCAGGGAACCAGCATTTT
TRBJ2-3,once,TRBD2,TRBV10-3,CAISEPGGRGWLAGEDGTDTQYF,TGTGCCATCAGTGAGCCCGGGGGTCGCGGCTGGCTAGCGGGGGAGGATGGCACAGATACGCAGTATTTT
TRBJ1-5,.,.,TRBV7-6,CASSPGGGNQPQHF,TGTGCCAGCAGCCCTGGGGGGGGCAATCAGCCCCAGCATTTT
TRBJ2-1,.,.,TRBV5-1,CASSLAPGSYNEQFF,TGCGCCAGCAGCTTGGCGCCGGGGTCCTACAATGAGCAGTTCTTC
TRBJ1-2,.,.,TRBV19,CASSTTTGRGGYTF,TGTGCCAGTAGTACTACCACAGGGAGAGGTGGCTACACCTTC
TRBJ1-2,few,TRBD1,TRBV27,CASSLQGQGLIYTF,TGTGCCAGCAGTCTCCAGGGACAGGGACTCATCTACACCTTC
TRBJ2-1,.,TRBD2,TRBV5-8,CASSLSDWNSGSITYNEQFF,TGTGCCAGCAGCTTGTCCGACTGGAACAGCGGGAGTATTACCTACAATGAGCAGTTCTTC
TRBJ2-2,once,TRBD1,TRBV28,CASRDSRPPGELFF,TGTGCCAGTAGGGACAGTCGACCTCCCGGGGAGCTGTTTTTT